Shown below are 11 T cell receptor beta chains from a single sample sequenced in a study of TIL therapy for anti-PD-1-resistant metastatic lung cancer. The libraries were made with immunoSEQ v3. Sequenced by immunoSEQ multiplex PCR; TCRdb stores in-frame clones only, minus some. The table lists roughly 16,000 clones, 86% of them singletons. Documented time point: pre-treatment sample, taken before nivolumab and TIL therapy. The sequencing here drew on blood, taken at baseline. Source of these receptors: a person aged 25 to 80 with non-small cell lung cancer.

This clone came up once. V gene TRBV5-6 combines with J gene TRBJ2-7; weak D call: TRBD1 (6 bases). This CDR3 comprises 13 residues. CDR1 and CDR2 (germline): SGHDT, YYEEEE. V was clipped by 0 bases and J by 3 bases, with 7 bases between them. CDR3 amino acids: CASSLGQDYEQYF. Here the CDR3 DNA reads TGTGCCAGCAGCTTGGGACAGGACTACGAGCAGTACTTC.

The rearrangement links TRBV28 to TRBJ1-1; the D is unclear. V lost 2 bases and J lost 1, with 17 bases in between. The CDR3 is 17 amino acids. The germline CDR1 and CDR2 sequences are MDHEN and SYDVKM. The CDR3 is CASSLAPHRRKNTEAFF. In DNA, the CDR3 is TGTGCCAGCAGTTTAGCCCCCCATCGACGCAAGAACACTGAAGCTTTCTTT.

This chain joins TRBV7-2 and TRBJ1-5; 12 positions match TRBD1. The ends lost 3 bases at V and 7 bases at J; junction bases unmatched: 7. The CDR3 has 16 amino acids. Germline CDR1 is SGHTA and CDR2 is FQGNSA. In nucleotides, the CDR3 is TGTGCCAGCAGCTTGAGGGACAGGGGGCTTAGGCAGCCCCAGCATTTT. This encodes CASSLRDRGLRQPQHF. Filled out from reference TRBV7-2 and TRBJ1-5, the complete variable domain reads GAGVSQSPSNKVTEKGKDVELRCDPISGHTALYWYRQSLGQGLEFLIYFQGNSAPDKSGLPSDRFSAERTGGSVSTLTIQRTQQEDSAVYLCASSLRDRGLRQPQHFGDGTRLSIL.

This chain links TRBV6-1 with TRBJ1-2; weak D call: TRBD1 (5 bases). V gave up 1 base and J gave up 4 bases, with 16 bases separating them. Per the germline V gene, CDR1 is MNHNS and CDR2 is SASEGT. The CDR3 length is 16 residues. Here the CDR3 DNA reads TGTGCCAGCAGTGAAGGGGGCGGGCGCATGGGCTATGGCTACACCTTC. This codes for CASSEGGGRMGYGYTF.

The rearrangement uses TRBV4-2 and TRBJ2-7; maybe TRBD1 (5 bases). Germline CDR1 reads LGHNA; CDR2 reads YNFKEQ. With 4 bases removed from V and 5 bases from J, the gap between germline ends came to 12 bases. This CDR3 region has 13 residues. CDR3 in amino acids: CASSRRQGHEQYF. The CDR3 DNA is TGTGCCAGCAGCCGACGCCAGGGCCACGAGCAGTACTTC.

This chain uses TRBV29-1 with TRBJ2-4; 11 bases fit TRBD2. Germline-derived CDR1 and CDR2 are SQVTM and ANQGSEA. J gave up 15 bases and V 0 bases, and 1 base lay outside the gene matches. CDR3 length: 11 residues. The CDR3 DNA reads as TGCAGCGTTGAAGACCTAGCGGGAGGGTACTTC. The encoded protein is CSVEDLAGGYF.

The chain is built from TRBV9 and TRBJ1-2, with D unclear. This CDR3 region has 14 residues. CDR1 is SGDLS, CDR2 YYNGEE, per germline. V lost 4 bases and J 0 bases, leaving 10 bases between the germline ends. Written as DNA, the CDR3 is TGTGCCAGCAGCTCTCAGCGGTCTAACTATGGCTACACCTTC. It encodes CASSSQRSNYGYTF.

In nucleotides, the CDR3 is TGTGCCAGCAGTCTTATGACAACGAGCAGTCGCGGTGAGCAGTTCTTC. This gives the protein CASSLMTTSSRGEQFF. The chain carries TRBV27 and TRBJ2-1; no clear D gene. This CDR3 spans 16 amino acids. V was clipped by 5 bases and J by 9 bases, with 23 bases between them. Germline CDR1 and CDR2: MNHEY and SMNVEV (reference sequence).

The V call is TRBV7-3, the J call TRBJ2-7, with D unclear. CDR1 SGHTA and CDR2 FQGTGA come from the germline V gene. The V end was cut by 2 bases, the J end by 4 bases, with 9 bases between. The CDR3 totals 13 residues. The CDR3 region is CASSLSARYEQYF. The CDR3, as DNA: TGTGCCAGCAGCTTATCGGCGAGATACGAGCAGTACTTC.

The V and J genes are TRBV7-2 and TRBJ1-3; D is undetermined. Germline loops: CDR1 SGHTA, CDR2 FQGNSA. Trimming took 2 bases from V and 6 from J, leaving 8 bases between them. The CDR3 consists of 13 residues. The CDR3 loop reads CASSLFRENTIYF. Here the CDR3 DNA reads TGTGCCAGCAGCTTATTTCGGGAAAACACCATATATTTT.

The chain has TRBV29-1 and TRBJ1-1; D perhaps matches TRBD1 (6 bases). CDR3 length: 14 residues. Germline assignment: CDR1 SQVTM and CDR2 ANQGSEA. V lost 7 bases to trimming and J lost 5 bases, with 20 bases between them. Here the CDR3 DNA reads TGCAGCGGTACCAATGACAGGCTATGGACTGAAGCTTTCTTT. Its translation: CSGTNDRLWTEAFF.